The 18 T cell receptor beta chains below come from one sample, sequenced in a study of T cells in Graves' hyperthyroidism and ophthalmopathy (dated by TCRdb to the late 2010s). The method was multiplex PCR. Sequencer: Illumina HiSeq 2000. Amplification of TCR beta CDR3 regions was carried out from RNA transcripts. The first round of RT-PCR for the TCR CDR3 was performed with the HTBI primer set and the Qiagen OneStep RT-PCR kit. TCRdb itself trimmed the public reads at Q25 with fastp, ran MiXCR and retained productive beta chains. Each entry merges the rows of one CDR3 protein and shows their most common DNA and genes. Here the sample has some 460,000 distinct CDR3 sequences; approximately 14% occur a single time. The ten largest make up 14% of the sample. Source material: blood. The receptors here all came from a woman younger than 30 with Graves' hyperthyroidism.

The rearrangement joins TRBV7-9 to TRBJ2-7, with D possibly TRBD2 on 6 matching bases. CDR3 length: 12 amino acids. Trimming stripped 5 bases from V and 6 bases from J, with 11 bases between. Germline V gene lookup returns CDR1 SEHNR and CDR2 FQNEAQ (reference sequence). The CDR3 bases are TGTGCCAGCAGCCCGCCCGGGAGCGAGCAGTACTTC. Its translation is CASSPPGSEQYF.

This clonotype was seen many times. This chain joins TRBV6-1 and TRBJ2-1; 10 bases map to TRBD2. Germline V gene sequence: CDR1 MNHNS, CDR2 SASEGT. Trimming at V came to 6 bases and at J to 8 bases, leaving 13 bases not matched to a gene. The CDR3 runs 16 residues. The CDR3 DNA reads TGTGCCAGCAGCACCCAACTAGCGGGAAGTAGGGATGAGCAGTTCTTC. Its translation: CASSTQLAGSRDEQFF.

This clonotype was seen ten or more times. V and J are TRBV2 and TRBJ1-5; D ambiguous. This CDR3 contains 17 residues. The germline V gene has CDR1 SNHLY and CDR2 FYNNEI. V was shortened by 5 bases and J by 2 bases, with 19 bases between the two germline ends. The CDR3 region is CASSNPGSTAGNQPQHF. The CDR3 coding sequence is TGTGCCAGCAGTAACCCGGGAAGCACCGCGGGCAATCAGCCCCAGCATTTT.

The gene calls are TRBV7-9 and TRBJ2-7; 7 bases agree with TRBD1. The CDR3 sequence is 15 residues long. Germline V gene lookup returns CDR1 SEHNR and CDR2 FQNEAQ (reference sequence). Unmatched junction bases numbered 9, after V lost 5 bases and J lost 2 bases. Here the CDR3 reads CASSGQTGPPYEQYF. CDR3 bases: TGTGCCAGCAGCGGCCAGACAGGGCCCCCCTACGAGCAGTACTTC.

This clonotype was seen a handful of times. This sequence joins TRBV6-1 and TRBJ2-1, with 12 bases lining up with TRBD2. Germline CDR1 reads MNHNS; CDR2 reads SASEGT. This CDR3 spans 15 amino acids. V dropped 6 bases and J dropped 7; count of bases not matched to a gene: 7. The CDR3 nucleotides read TGTGCCAGCAGCATACTAGCGGGGGGAAATAATGAGCAGTTCTTC. This codes for CASSILAGGNNEQFF.

A remark on this clonotype: This may be a read error, as it is one base from a much larger clone. The chain uses TRBV15 and TRBJ1-5; TRBD1 might be the D (5 bases). V was cut by 8 bases and J by 0 bases, with 17 bases left in between. This CDR3 spans 16 amino acids. The germline V gene has CDR1 LNHNV and CDR2 YYDKDF (reference sequence). Written as DNA, the CDR3 is TGTGCCACCGCCTCGGGACGGCTTTATAGCAATCAGCCCCAGCATTTT. This codes for CATASGRLYSNQPQHF.

This clonotype has a count of ten or more. The V gene is TRBV9, the J gene TRBJ2-7; D is ambiguous. CDR3 size: 14 residues. V was clipped by 2 bases and J by 2 bases, with 11 bases between them. Germline lookup yields CDR1 SGDLS and CDR2 YYNGEE. CDR3 sequence (DNA): TGTGCCAGCAGCGTCCAGGTCTCCACCTACGAGCAGTACTTC. Translated, it gives CASSVQVSTYEQYF.

The table lists this clonotype with many counts. The chain employs TRBV2 and TRBJ2-1; D gene ambiguous. V was clipped by 0 bases and J by 5 bases, with 11 bases between them. Germline V CDR1 and CDR2: SNHLY, FYNNEI. The CDR3 loop spans 15 amino acids. The CDR3 nucleotides read TGTGCCAGCAGTGAAGCAAACGGGTGGAACAATGAGCAGTTCTTC. It yields the protein CASSEANGWNNEQFF.

V and J are TRBV19 and TRBJ2-7, with TRBD1 identical over 9 bases. There are 17 residues in the CDR3. V was clipped by 4 bases and J by 4 bases; unmatched bases: 14. The V gene's germline CDR1 is LNHDA and CDR2 SQIVND (reference sequence). CDR3 sequence: CASSRGQGRSGRYEQYF. The CDR3 DNA sequence: TGTGCCAGTAGTAGAGGACAGGGGCGCTCAGGAAGGTACGAGCAGTACTTC.

Ten or more counts support this clonotype. The chain has TRBV3-1 and TRBJ1-6; no clear D gene. The germline V gene has CDR1 LGHDT and CDR2 YNNKEL (reference sequence). V lost 1 base and J 7 bases, leaving 5 bases between the germline ends. The CDR3 spans 13 residues. Here the CDR3 reads CASSQVDNSPLHF. In DNA form, the CDR3 reads TGTGCCAGCAGCCAAGTCGACAATTCACCCCTCCACTTT.

This clonotype was counted only a few times. This chain joins TRBV6-2 or TRBV6-3 and TRBJ2-3, with 14 bases fitting TRBD2. From germline, CDR1 is MNHEY and CDR2 SVGEGT. The CDR3 has 15 amino acids. The V and J ends lost 6 bases and 5 bases, in that order; junction bases with no gene match: 4. CDR3 residues: CASRGLAGVVDTQYF. The CDR3 coding sequence is TGTGCCAGCAGGGGACTAGCGGGGGTGGTAGATACGCAGTATTTT.

V usage is TRBV20-1 and J usage is TRBJ2-3, with D tentatively TRBD1 or TRBD2 (5 bases each). V lost 5 bases and J 4 bases, leaving 16 bases between the germline ends. The CDR3 extends over 14 amino acids. Germline values: CDR1 DFQATT, CDR2 SNEGSKA (reference sequence). Written as DNA, the CDR3 is TGCAGTGCTCTCCGGGACGGACGGGCAGATACGCAGTATTTT. Amino acids: CSALRDGRADTQYF.

This clonotype was observed at least ten times. This chain joins TRBV2 and TRBJ2-7; tentatively, D is TRBD1 (5 bases). Trimming shortened V by 6 bases and J by 3 bases, and 18 bases separated the two germline ends. Germline CDR1 and CDR2: SNHLY and FYNNEI. CDR3 length equals 15 residues. The CDR3 DNA follows: TGTGCCAGCAGAGGGGTGGGCAGGGTGAGCTACGAGCAGTACTTC. Translating gives CASRGVGRVSYEQYF.

In this sample, this clonotype turned up many times. The chain employs TRBV7-9 and TRBJ1-2; D is undetermined. CDR1 SEHNR and CDR2 FQNEAQ come from the germline V gene (reference sequence). Trimming pared 1 base from V and 3 bases from J, leaving 12 bases between. This CDR3 comprises 15 residues. The CDR3 coding sequence is TGTGCCAGCAGCTTAGAGGTGGCAGGTGACTATGGCTACACCTTC. This encodes CASSLEVAGDYGYTF. The full variable domain, completed using reference TRBV7-9 and TRBJ1-2, is DTGVSQNPRHKITKRGQNVTFRCDPISEHNRLYWYRQTLGQGPEFLTYFQNEAQLEKSRLLSDRFSAERPKGSFSTLEIQRTEQGDSAMYLCASSLEVAGDYGYTFGSGTRLTVV.

This clonotype was seen many times. V and J are TRBV2 and TRBJ1-2, with D perhaps matching TRBD1 (5 bases). The germline CDR1 and CDR2 sequences are SNHLY and FYNNEI. The V gene lost 7 bases and the J gene lost 5 bases, with 8 bases spanning the gap. The CDR3 covers 11 residues. CDR3 sequence reads: CASTRDYGYTF. Written as DNA, the CDR3 is TGTGCCAGCACCAGGGATTATGGCTACACCTTC.

This clonotype was detected ten times or more. V usage is TRBV27 and J usage is TRBJ2-7, with 8 bases identical to TRBD2. With 3 bases clipped from V and 4 bases from J, the junction kept 8 bases outside the gene matches. The CDR3 totals 15 residues. Germline V gene sequence: CDR1 MNHEY, CDR2 SMNVEV (reference sequence). The CDR3 loop reads CASSFRGLALYEQYF. CDR3 in DNA: TGTGCCAGCAGTTTCCGAGGACTAGCTTTATACGAGCAGTACTTC.

The genes are TRBV7-3 and TRBJ2-2; 7 bases are a match to TRBD1. The germline CDR1 and CDR2 sequences are SGHTA and FQGTGA. CDR3 size: 14 residues. The J segment lost 7 bases and the V segment lost 5 bases, leaving 7 bases of the junction unmatched. CDR3 protein: CASSPYRDSGELFF. The CDR3 region has the DNA TGTGCCAGCAGCCCCTACAGGGACAGCGGGGAGCTGTTTTTT.

The rearrangement uses TRBV5-1 and TRBJ2-7; no reliable D call. Germline V gene lookup returns CDR1 SGHRS and CDR2 YFSETQ. The CDR3 consists of 12 residues. The germline V and J ends were trimmed by 4 bases and 5 bases, with 10 bases remaining between them. In DNA, the CDR3 is TGCGCCAGCAGCCCCCCAGACCACGAGCAGTACTTC. The encoded protein is CASSPPDHEQYF.